This T cell receptor beta chain was captured by sequencing in a study of identical twins. Trimming shortened V by 6 bases and J by 2 bases, and 5 bases separated the two germline ends. Germline-derived CDR1 and CDR2 are MNHNS and SASEGT. The CDR3 totals 13 residues. TCRdb analysed the 5' RACE reads with MiXCR anew, one entry per CDR3 protein. Here the sample spans 520,000 or so distinct CDR3 sequences, around 20% being singletons. These same records also appear under a second study, on T cells expressing NK-cell markers.

The clonotype originates from a woman between 18 and 30 years old in good health. The specimen sequenced was CD4+ T cells sorted from blood. The V call is TRBV6-1, the J call TRBJ2-6, with no clear D. For the CDR3, the DNA is TGTGCCAGCAGCCCGACTGGGGCCAACGTCCTGACTTTC. This sequence encodes CASSPTGANVLTF.